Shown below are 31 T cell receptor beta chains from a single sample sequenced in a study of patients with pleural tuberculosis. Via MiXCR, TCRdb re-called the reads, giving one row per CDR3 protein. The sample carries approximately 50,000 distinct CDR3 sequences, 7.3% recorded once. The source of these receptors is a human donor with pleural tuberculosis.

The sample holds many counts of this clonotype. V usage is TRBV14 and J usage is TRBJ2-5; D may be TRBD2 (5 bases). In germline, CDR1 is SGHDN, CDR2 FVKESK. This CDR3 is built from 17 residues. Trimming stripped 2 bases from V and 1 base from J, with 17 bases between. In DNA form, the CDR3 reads TGTGCCAGCAGCCAAAGGTCATCTAGCATCGCCCAAGAGACCCAGTACTTC. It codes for CASSQRSSSIAQETQYF. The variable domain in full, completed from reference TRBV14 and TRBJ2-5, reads EAGVTQFPSHSVIEKGQTVTLRCDPISGHDNLYWYRRVMGKEIKFLLHFVKESKQDESGMPNNRFLAERTGGTYSTLKVQPAELEDSGVYFCASSQRSSSIAQETQYFGPGTRLLVL.

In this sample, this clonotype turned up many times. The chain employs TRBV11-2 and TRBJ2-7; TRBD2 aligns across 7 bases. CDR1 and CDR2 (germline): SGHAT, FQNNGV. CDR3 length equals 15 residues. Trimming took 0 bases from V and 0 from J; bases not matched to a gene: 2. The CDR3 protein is CASSLDGGGSYEQYF. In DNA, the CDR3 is TGTGCCAGCAGCTTAGATGGCGGGGGCTCCTACGAGCAGTACTTC.

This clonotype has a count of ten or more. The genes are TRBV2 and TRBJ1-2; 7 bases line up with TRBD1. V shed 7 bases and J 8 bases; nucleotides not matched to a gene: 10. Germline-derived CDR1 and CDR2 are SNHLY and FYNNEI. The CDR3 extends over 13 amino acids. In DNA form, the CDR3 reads TGTGCCAGCACCGTGGGACAGTTAAGAGGCTACACCTTC. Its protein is CASTVGQLRGYTF.

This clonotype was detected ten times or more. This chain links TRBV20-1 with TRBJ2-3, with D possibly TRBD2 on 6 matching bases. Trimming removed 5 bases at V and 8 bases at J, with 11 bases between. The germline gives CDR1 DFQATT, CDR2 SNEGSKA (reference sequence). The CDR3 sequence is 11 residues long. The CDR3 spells CSAGGDLTQYF. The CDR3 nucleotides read TGCAGTGCTGGCGGGGATCTTACGCAGTATTTT.

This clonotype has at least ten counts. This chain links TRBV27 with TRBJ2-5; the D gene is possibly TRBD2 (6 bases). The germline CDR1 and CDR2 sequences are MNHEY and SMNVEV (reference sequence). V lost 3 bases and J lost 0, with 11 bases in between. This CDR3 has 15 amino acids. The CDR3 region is CASSFGLRYQETQYF. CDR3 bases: TGTGCCAGCAGTTTTGGACTACGGTACCAAGAGACCCAGTACTTC.

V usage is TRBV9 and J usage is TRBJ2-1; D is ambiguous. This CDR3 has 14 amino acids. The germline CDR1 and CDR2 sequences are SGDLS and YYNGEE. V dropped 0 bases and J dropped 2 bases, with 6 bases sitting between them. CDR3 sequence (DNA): TGTGCCAGCAGCGTAGGGGATACCTACAATGAGCAGTTCTTC. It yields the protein CASSVGDTYNEQFF. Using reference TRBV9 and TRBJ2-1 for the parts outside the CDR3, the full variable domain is DSGVTQTPKHLITATGQRVTLRCSPRSGDLSVYWYQQSLDQGLQFLIQYYNGEERAKGNILERFSAQQFPDLHSELNLSSLELGDSALYFCASSVGDTYNEQFFGPGTRLTVL.

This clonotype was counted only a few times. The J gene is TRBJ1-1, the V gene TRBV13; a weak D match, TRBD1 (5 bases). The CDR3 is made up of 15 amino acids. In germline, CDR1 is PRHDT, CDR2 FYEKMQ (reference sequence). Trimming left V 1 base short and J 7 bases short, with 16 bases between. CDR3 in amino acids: CASSLVGDQDGEAFF. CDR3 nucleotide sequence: TGTGCCAGCAGCTTAGTTGGGGACCAGGACGGTGAAGCTTTCTTT.

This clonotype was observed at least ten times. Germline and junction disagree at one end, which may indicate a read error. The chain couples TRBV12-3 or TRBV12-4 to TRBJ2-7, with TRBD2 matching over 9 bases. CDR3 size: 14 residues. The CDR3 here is CASRLAGDSYEQYF. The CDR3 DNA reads TGTGCCAGCAGGTTAGCGGGAGACAGCTACGAGCAGTACTTC.

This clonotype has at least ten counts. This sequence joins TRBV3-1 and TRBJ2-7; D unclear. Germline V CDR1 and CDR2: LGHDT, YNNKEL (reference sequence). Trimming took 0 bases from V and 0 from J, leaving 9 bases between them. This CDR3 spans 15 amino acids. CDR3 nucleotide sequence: TGTGCCAGCAGCCAAGATAGAGGTACCTCCTACGAGCAGTACTTC. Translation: CASSQDRGTSYEQYF.

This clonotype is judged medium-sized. The CDR3 loop reads CASSLGQGTHSNQPQHF. CDR3 sequence (DNA): TGTGCCAGCAGCCTAGGACAGGGTACGCATAGCAATCAGCCCCAGCATTTT. V gene TRBV11-1 combines with J gene TRBJ1-5; TRBD1 agrees at 8 bases. This CDR3 contains 17 residues. CDR1 is SGHAT, CDR2 FQDESV, per germline (reference sequence). V shed 5 bases, J shed 0 bases, and the junction held 9 bases outside the gene matches. The full variable domain, with the rest looked up from reference TRBV11-1 and TRBJ1-5, is EAEVAQSPRYKITEKSQAVAFWCDPISGHATLYWYRQILGQGPELLVQFQDESVVDDSQLPKDRFSAERLKGVDSTLKIQPAELGDSAMYLCASSLGQGTHSNQPQHFGDGTRLSIL.

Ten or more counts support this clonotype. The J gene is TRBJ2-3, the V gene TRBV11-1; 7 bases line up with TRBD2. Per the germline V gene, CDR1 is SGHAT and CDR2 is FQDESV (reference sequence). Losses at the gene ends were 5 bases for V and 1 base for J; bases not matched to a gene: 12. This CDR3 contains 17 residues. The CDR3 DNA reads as TGTGCCAGCAGCAGAGGGAGGGCCGACAAACGCACAGATACGCAGTATTTT. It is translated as CASSRGRADKRTDTQYF.

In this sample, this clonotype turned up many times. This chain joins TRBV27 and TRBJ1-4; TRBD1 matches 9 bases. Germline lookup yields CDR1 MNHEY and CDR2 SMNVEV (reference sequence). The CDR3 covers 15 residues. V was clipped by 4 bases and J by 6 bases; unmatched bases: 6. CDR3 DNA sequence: TGTGCCAGCAGTTCGTACAGGGGGCCAGATGAAAAACTGTTTTTT. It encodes CASSSYRGPDEKLFF.

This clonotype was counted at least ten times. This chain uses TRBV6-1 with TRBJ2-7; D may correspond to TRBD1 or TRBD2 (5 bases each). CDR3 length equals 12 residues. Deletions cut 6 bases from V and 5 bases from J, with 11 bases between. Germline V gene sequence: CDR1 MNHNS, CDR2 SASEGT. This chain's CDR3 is CASRAGDHEQYF. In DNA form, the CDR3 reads TGTGCCAGCAGGGCTGGGGACCACGAGCAGTACTTC.

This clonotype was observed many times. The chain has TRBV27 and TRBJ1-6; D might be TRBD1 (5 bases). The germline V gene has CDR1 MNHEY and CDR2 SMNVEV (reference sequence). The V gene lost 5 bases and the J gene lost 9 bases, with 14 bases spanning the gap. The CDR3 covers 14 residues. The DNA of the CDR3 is TGTGCCAGCAGTCCACAGGCGATGGGTTCACCCCTCCACTTT. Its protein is CASSPQAMGSPLHF.

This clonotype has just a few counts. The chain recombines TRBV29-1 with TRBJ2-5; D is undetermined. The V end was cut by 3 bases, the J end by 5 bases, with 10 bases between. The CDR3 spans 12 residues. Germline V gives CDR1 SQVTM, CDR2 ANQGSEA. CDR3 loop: CSVDNLGETQYF. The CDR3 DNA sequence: TGCAGCGTTGACAACCTGGGGGAGACCCAGTACTTC.

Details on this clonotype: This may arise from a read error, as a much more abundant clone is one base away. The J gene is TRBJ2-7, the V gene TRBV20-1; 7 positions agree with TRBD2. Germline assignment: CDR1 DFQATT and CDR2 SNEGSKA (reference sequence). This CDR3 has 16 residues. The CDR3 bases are TGCAGTGCTAGAGGTCAAGGAGGGACTATATCCTACAAGCAGTACTTC. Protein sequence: CSARGQGGTISYKQYF.

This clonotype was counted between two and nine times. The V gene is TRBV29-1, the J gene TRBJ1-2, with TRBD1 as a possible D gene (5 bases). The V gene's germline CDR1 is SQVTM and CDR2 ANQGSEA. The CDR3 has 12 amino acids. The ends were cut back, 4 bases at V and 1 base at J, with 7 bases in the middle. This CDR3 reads CSVADSNYGYTF. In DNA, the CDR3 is TGCAGCGTTGCCGACAGTAACTATGGCTACACCTTC.

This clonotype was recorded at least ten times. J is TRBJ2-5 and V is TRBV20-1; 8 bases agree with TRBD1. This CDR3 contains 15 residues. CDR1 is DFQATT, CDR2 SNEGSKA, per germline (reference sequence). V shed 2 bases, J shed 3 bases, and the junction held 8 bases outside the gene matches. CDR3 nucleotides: TGCAGTGCTAGAAACCTCCAGGGGGCGGAAGAGACCCAGTACTTC. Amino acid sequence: CSARNLQGAEETQYF.

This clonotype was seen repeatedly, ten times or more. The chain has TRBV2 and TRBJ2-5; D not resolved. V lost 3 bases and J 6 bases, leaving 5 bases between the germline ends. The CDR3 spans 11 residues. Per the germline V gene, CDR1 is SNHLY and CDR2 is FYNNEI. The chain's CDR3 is CASSEDQTQYF. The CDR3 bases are TGTGCCAGCAGTGAGGACCAGACCCAGTACTTC.

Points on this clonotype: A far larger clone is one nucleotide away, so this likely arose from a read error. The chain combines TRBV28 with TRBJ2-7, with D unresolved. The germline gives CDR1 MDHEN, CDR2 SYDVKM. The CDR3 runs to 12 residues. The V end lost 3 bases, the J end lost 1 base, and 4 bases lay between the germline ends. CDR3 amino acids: CASSFSSYEQYV. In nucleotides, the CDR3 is TGTGCCAGCAGTTTCTCTTCCTACGAGCAGTACGTC.

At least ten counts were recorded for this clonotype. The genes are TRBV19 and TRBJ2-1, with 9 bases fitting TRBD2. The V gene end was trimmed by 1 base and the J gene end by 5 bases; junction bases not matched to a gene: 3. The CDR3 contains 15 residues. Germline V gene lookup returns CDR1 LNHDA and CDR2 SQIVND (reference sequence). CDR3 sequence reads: CASSIGLAGNNEQFF. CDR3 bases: TGTGCCAGTAGTATAGGTCTAGCGGGGAACAATGAGCAGTTCTTC.

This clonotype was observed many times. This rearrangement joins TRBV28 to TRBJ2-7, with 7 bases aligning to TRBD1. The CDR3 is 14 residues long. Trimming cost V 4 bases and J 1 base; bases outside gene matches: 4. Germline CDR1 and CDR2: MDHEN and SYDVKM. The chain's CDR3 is CASSSRDRSYEQYF. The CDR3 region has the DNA TGTGCCAGCAGTTCCCGGGACAGATCCTACGAGCAGTACTTC.

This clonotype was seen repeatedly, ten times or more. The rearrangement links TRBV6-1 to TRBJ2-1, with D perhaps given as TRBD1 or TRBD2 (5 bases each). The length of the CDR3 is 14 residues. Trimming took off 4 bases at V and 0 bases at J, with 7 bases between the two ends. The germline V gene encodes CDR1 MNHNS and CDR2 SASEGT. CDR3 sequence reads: CASSGGSSYNEQFF. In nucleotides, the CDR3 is TGTGCCAGCAGTGGGGGGAGCTCCTACAATGAGCAGTTCTTC.

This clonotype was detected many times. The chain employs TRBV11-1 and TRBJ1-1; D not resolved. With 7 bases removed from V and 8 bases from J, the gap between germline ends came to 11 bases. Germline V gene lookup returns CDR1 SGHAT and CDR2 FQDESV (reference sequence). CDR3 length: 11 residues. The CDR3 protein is CASIKAMEAFF. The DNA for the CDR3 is TGTGCCAGCATCAAGGCGATGGAAGCTTTCTTT.

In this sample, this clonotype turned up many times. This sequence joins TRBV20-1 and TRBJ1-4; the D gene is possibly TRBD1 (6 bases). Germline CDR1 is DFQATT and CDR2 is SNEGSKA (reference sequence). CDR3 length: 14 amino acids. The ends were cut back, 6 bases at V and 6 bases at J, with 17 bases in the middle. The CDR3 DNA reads TGCAGTGCCCGCCGCCCGGGACATGATGAAAAACTGTTTTTT. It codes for CSARRPGHDEKLFF.

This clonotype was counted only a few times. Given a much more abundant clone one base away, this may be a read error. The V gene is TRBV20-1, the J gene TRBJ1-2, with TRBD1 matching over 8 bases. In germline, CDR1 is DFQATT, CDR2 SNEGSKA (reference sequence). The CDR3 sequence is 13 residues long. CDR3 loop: CSARTGVTFGCTF. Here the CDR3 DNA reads TGCAGTGCTAGGACAGGGGTCACCTTTGGCTGCACCTTC.

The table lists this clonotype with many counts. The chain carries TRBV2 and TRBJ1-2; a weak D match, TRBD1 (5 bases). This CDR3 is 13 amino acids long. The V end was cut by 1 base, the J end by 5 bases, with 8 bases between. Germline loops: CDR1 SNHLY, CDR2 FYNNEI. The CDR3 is CASSEGGGYGYTF. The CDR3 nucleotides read TGTGCCAGCAGTGAAGGGGGCGGGTATGGCTACACCTTC.

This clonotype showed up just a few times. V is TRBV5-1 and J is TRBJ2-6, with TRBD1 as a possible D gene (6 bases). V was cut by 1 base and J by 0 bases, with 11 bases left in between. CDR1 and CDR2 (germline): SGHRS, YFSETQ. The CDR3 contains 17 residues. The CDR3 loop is CASSLTGTLSGANVLTF. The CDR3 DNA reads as TGCGCCAGCAGCTTGACCGGGACACTCTCTGGGGCCAACGTCCTGACTTTC.

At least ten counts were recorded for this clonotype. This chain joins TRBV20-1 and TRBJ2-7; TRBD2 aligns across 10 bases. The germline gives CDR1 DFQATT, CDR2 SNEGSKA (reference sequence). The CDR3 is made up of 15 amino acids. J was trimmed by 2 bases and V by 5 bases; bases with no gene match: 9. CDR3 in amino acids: CSASPGLAETYEQYF. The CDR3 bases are TGCAGTGCTTCACCCGGACTAGCGGAAACCTACGAGCAGTACTTC.

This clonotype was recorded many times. The CDR3 sequence: CASRGASGSTDTQYF. CDR3 sequence (DNA): TGTGCCAGCAGGGGTGCTAGCGGGAGCACAGATACGCAGTATTTT. The gene calls are TRBV6-1 and TRBJ2-3; 8 bases line up with TRBD2. The CDR3 is made up of 15 amino acids. With 6 bases clipped from V and 0 bases from J, the junction kept 5 bases outside the gene matches. Germline assignment: CDR1 MNHNS and CDR2 SASEGT.

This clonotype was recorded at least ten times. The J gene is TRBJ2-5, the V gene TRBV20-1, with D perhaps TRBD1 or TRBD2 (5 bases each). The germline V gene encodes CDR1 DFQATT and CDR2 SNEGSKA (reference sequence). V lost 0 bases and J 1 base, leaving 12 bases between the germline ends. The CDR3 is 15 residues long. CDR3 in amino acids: CSARDRVGVQETQYF. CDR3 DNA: TGCAGTGCTAGAGATAGGGTGGGGGTCCAAGAGACCCAGTACTTC.